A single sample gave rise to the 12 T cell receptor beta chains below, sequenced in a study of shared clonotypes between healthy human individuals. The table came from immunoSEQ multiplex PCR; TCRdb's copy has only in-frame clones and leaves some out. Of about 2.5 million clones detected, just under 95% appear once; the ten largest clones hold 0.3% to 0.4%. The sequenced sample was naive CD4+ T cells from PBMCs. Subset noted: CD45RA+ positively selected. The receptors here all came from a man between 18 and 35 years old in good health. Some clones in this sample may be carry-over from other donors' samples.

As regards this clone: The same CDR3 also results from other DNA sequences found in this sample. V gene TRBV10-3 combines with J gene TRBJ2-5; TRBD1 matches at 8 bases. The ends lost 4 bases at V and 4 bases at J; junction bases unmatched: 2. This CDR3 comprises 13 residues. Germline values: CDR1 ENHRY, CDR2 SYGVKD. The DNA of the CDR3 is TGTGCCATCAGTGCAGGGGGCCGAGAGACCCAGTACTTC. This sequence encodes CAISAGGRETQYF.

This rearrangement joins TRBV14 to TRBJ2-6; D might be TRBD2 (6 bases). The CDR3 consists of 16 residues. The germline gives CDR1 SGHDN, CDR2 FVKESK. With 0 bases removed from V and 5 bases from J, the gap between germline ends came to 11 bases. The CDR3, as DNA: TGTGCCAGCAGCCAAGATTTAGGGAGGAGGGCCAACGTCCTGACTTTC. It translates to CASSQDLGRRANVLTF.

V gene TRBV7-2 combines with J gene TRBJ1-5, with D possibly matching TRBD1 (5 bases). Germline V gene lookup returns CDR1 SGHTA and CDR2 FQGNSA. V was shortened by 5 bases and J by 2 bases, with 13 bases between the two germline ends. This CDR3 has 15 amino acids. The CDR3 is CASSLTGGGNQPQHF. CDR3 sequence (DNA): TGTGCCAGCAGCCTCACGGGAGGGGGCAATCAGCCCCAGCATTTT.

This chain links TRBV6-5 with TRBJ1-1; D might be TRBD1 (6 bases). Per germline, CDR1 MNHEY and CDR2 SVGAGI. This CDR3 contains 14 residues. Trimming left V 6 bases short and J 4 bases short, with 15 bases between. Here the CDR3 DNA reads TGTGCCAGCAGCCGAAAGGGAGGGGGCACTGAAGCTTTCTTT. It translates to CASSRKGGGTEAFF.

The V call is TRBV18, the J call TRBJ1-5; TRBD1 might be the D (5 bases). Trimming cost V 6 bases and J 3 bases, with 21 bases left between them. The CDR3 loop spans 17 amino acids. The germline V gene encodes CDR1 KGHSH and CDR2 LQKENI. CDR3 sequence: CASSTVGSYKFNQPQHF. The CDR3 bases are TGTGCCAGCTCGACAGTGGGCAGCTACAAGTTCAATCAGCCCCAGCATTTT.

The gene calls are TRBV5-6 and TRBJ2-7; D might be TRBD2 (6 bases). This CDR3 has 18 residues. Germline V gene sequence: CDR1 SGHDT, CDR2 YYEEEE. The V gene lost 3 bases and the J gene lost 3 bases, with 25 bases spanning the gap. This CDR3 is CASSWKEGLFPRHYEQYF. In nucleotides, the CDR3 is TGTGCCAGCAGCTGGAAAGAGGGACTGTTCCCCCGCCACTACGAGCAGTACTTC.

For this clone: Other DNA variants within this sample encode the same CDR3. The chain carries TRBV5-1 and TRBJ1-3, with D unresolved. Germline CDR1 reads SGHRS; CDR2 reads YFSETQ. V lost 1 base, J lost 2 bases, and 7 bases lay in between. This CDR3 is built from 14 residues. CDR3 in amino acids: CASSLTVTGNTIYF. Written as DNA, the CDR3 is TGCGCCAGCAGCTTGACAGTCACTGGAAACACCATATATTTT.

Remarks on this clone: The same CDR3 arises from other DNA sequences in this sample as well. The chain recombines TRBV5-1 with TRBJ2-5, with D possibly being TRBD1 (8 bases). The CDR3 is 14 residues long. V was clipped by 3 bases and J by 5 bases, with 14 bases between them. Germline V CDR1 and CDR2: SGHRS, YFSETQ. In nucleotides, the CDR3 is TGCGCCAGCAGCTCAGGACAGGGAGGGGAGACCCAGTACTTC. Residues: CASSSGQGGETQYF.

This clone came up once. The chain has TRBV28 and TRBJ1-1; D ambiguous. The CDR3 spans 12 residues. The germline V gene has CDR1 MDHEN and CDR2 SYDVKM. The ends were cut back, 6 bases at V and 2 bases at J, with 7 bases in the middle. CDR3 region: CASSTANTEAFF. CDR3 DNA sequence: TGTGCCAGCAGCACAGCCAACACTGAAGCTTTCTTT.

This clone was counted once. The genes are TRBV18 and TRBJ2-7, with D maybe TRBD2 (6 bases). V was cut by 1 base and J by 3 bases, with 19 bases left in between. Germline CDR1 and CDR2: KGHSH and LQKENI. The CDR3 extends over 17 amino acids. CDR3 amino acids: CASSPRYVSSGVYEQYF. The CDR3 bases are TGTGCCAGCTCACCACGTTACGTCTCTTCGGGGGTCTACGAGCAGTACTTC.

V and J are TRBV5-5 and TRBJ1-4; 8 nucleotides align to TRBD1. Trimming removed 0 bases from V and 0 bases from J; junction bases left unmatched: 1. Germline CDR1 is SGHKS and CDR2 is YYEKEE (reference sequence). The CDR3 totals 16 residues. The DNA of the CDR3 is TGTGCCAGCAGCTTGGGACAGGGGCCAACTAATGAAAAACTGTTTTTT. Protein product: CASSLGQGPTNEKLFF.

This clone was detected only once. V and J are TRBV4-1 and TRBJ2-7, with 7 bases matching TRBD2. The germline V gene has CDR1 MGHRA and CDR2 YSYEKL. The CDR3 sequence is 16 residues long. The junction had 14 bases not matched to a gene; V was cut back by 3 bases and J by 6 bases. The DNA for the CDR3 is TGCGCCAGCAGCCAGGGGGGGACTCCCCTTAAGGGCGAGCAGTACTTC. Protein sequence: CASSQGGTPLKGEQYF.